Included here is one T cell receptor (beta chain) sequence, with context. TCRdb keeps only in-frame clones here, not all; method: immunoSEQ multiplex PCR. The sample consists of some 87,000 clones, about 90% of them appearing once. This entry comes from a study of blood T cell repertoires in COVID-19. Germline V gene data show CDR1 as ENHRY and CDR2 as SYGVKD. Germline trimming cut 6 bases from V and 4 bases from J; bases unmatched to any gene: 3. The CDR3 is 13 residues long. The sequence derives from a human donor with COVID-19, enrolled during active disease. The donor label of this sample is uncertain. J is TRBJ1-1 and V is TRBV10-3; the match to TRBD1 covers 9 bases. Sequenced sample: peripheral blood. The CDR3 bases are TGTGCCATCAGGGGACAGGGAGGCACTGAAGCTTTCTTT. Translated, it gives CAIRGQGGTEAFF.